The clone carrying this T cell receptor beta chain was seen a single time. This CDR3 comprises 16 residues. CDR1 is SGHVS and CDR2 is FQNEAQ in the germline V gene. The ends lost 0 bases at V and 3 bases at J; junction bases unmatched: 5. Measured with immunoSEQ multiplex PCR; TCRdb has only the in-frame clones, and not every one. The sample includes about 92,000 clones, approximately 85% of them seen just once. The sample originates from a study of blood T cell repertoires in COVID-19. The TCR comes from a human donor in a cohort sampled during active COVID-19. The rearrangement links TRBV7-8 to TRBJ2-1; 7 nucleotides align to TRBD2. Sequencing was carried out using peripheral blood. CDR3 coding DNA: TGTGCCAGCAGCTTAGCATTAGGGGACTACTACAATGAGCAGTTCTTC. Its protein is CASSLALGDYYNEQFF.